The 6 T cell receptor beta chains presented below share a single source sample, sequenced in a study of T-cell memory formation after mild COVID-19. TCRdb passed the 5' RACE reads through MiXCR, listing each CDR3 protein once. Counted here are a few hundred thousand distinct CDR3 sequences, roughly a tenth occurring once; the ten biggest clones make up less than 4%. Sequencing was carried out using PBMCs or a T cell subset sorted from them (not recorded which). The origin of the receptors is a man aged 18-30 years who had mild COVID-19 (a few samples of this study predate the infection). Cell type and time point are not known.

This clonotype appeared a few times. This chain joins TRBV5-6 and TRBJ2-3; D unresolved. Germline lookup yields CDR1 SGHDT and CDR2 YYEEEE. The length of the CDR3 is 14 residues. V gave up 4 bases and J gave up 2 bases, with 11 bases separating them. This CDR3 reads CASSTGSYTDTQYF. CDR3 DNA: TGTGCCAGCAGCACCGGGTCCTACACAGATACGCAGTATTTT.

The CDR3 DNA follows: TGCAGTGCTAGAGTCTCTCCGGGAGAGACCCAGTACTTC. Translation: CSARVSPGETQYF. The V gene is TRBV20-1, the J gene TRBJ2-5; no definite D call. Trimming cost V 1 base and J 4 bases, with 10 bases left between them. The CDR3 is 13 residues long. CDR1 DFQATT and CDR2 SNEGSKA come from the germline V gene (reference sequence).

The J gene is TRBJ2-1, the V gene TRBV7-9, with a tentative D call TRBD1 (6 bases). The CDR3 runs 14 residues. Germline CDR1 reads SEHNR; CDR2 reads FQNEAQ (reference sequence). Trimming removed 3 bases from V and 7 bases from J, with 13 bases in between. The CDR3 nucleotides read TGTGCCAGCAGCTTCCCCCCGACAGGTAATGAGCAGTTCTTC. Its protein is CASSFPPTGNEQFF.

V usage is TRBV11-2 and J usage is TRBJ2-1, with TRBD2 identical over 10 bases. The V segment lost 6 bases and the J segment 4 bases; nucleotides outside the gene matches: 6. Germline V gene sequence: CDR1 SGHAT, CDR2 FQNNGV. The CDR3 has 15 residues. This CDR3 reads CASRPSGGLYNEQFF. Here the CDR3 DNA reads TGTGCCAGCAGGCCTAGCGGGGGTCTGTACAATGAGCAGTTCTTC.

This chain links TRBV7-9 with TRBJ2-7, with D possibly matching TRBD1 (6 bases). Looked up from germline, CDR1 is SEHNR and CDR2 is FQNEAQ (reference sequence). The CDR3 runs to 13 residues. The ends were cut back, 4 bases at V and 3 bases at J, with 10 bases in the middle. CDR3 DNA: TGTGCCAGCAGCTGGACAGTCCACTACGAGCAGTACTTC. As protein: CASSWTVHYEQYF.

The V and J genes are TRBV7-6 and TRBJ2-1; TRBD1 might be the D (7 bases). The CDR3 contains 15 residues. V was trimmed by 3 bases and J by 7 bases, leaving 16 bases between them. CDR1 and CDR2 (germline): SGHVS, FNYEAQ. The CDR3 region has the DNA TGTGCCAGCAGCTTGGCGGGACAGTCCAGAAATGAGCAGTTCTTC. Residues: CASSLAGQSRNEQFF.